Each of the 19 T cell receptor beta chains below was sequenced from the same sample in a study of T cells in Graves' hyperthyroidism and ophthalmopathy (dated by TCRdb to about 2019). Receptors were amplified or captured by multiplex PCR. Sequencing used an Illumina HiSeq 2000. Amplification of TCR beta CDR3 regions was carried out from RNA transcripts. The first round of RT-PCR for the TCR CDR3 was performed with the HTBI primer set and the Qiagen OneStep RT-PCR kit. The public sequencing data were trimmed at Q25 with fastp and processed into clonotypes with MiXCR by TCRdb, which kept only in-frame beta chains. Each CDR3 protein gets just one entry, which takes the most common genes and DNA from the rows behind it. Across this sample there are about 510,000 distinct CDR3 sequences, with 46% seen only once. The ten largest account for about two fifths of the sample. Sequenced material: peripheral blood or thyroid tissue (not recorded which). Receptor source: an adult woman with Graves' disease, either hyperthyroidism or ophthalmopathy (not recorded which).

There are many counts of this clonotype. The chain has TRBV20-1 and TRBJ1-2; no firm D call. CDR1 is DFQATT and CDR2 is SNEGSKA in the germline V gene (reference sequence). The CDR3 consists of 12 residues. Trimming shortened V by 0 bases and J by 5 bases, and 7 bases separated the two germline ends. Here the CDR3 reads CSARDRPYGYTF. DNA for the CDR3: TGCAGTGCTAGAGATCGCCCGTATGGCTACACCTTC.

This clonotype was picked up many times. This sequence joins TRBV9 and TRBJ2-7; D is uncertain. Germline V gene sequence: CDR1 SGDLS, CDR2 YYNGEE. The CDR3 is 15 amino acids. V was pared by 0 bases and J by 0 bases, with 10 bases between. CDR3 protein: CASSVGSEASYEQYF. DNA for the CDR3: TGTGCCAGCAGCGTAGGATCTGAAGCCTCCTACGAGCAGTACTTC.

As to this clonotype: At one boundary the junction diverges from the germline segment, which might be a read error. V usage is TRBV5-1 and J usage is TRBJ2-6; possible D gene TRBD2, 6 bases. The CDR3 sequence is 15 residues long. The germline V gene encodes CDR1 SGHRS and CDR2 YFSETQ. This CDR3 reads CAISLGGGGANVLTF. The CDR3 DNA reads as TGCGCCATCAGCTTGGGGGGTGGTGGGGCCAACGTCCTGACTTTC.

The sample holds many counts of this clonotype. The V and J genes are TRBV9 and TRBJ2-3; 12 bases match TRBD2. J was trimmed by 1 base and V by 0 bases; bases with no gene match: 6. The CDR3 spans 18 residues. The germline V gene encodes CDR1 SGDLS and CDR2 YYNGEE. CDR3 nucleotides: TGTGCCAGCAGCGTAGCTTTGACTAGCGGGGGACGCACAGATACGCAGTATTTT. This codes for CASSVALTSGGRTDTQYF.

The sample holds a few counts of this clonotype. Compared with germline, one end of the junction differs, possibly owing to a read error. This rearrangement joins TRBV7-7 to TRBJ2-5; 11 bases fit TRBD2. CDR1 and CDR2 (germline): SSHAT, FNYEAQ (reference sequence). CDR3 length: 17 residues. CDR3 coding DNA: TGTGCTAGCAGCTTAGTAACTAGCGGGGGAGGCGAAGAGACCCAGTACTTC. Translating it yields CASSLVTSGGGEETQYF.

Ten or more counts support this clonotype. This rearrangement joins TRBV20-1 to TRBJ2-7; no clear D. The CDR3 loop spans 15 amino acids. In germline, CDR1 is DFQATT, CDR2 SNEGSKA (reference sequence). V lost 0 bases, J lost 0 bases, and 12 bases lay in between. CDR3 coding DNA: TGCAGTGCTAGAGATTGGGTGAGGAACTCCTACGAGCAGTACTTC. It specifies CSARDWVRNSYEQYF.

The chain couples TRBV2 to TRBJ2-5; D might be TRBD1 (6 bases). This CDR3 region has 14 residues. V was clipped by 2 bases and J by 3 bases, with 10 bases between them. Germline V gene sequence: CDR1 SNHLY, CDR2 FYNNEI. Here the CDR3 DNA reads TGTGCCAGCAGTGAAAGACAGGCCAAAGAGACCCAGTACTTC. Its translation: CASSERQAKETQYF.

The chain uses TRBV29-1 and TRBJ1-1, with D unclear. Germline CDR1 reads SQVTM; CDR2 reads ANQGSEA. The CDR3 spans 11 residues. The V gene lost 5 bases and the J gene lost 3 bases, with 7 bases spanning the gap. The CDR3 region has the DNA TGCAGCGTTATTATGGACACTGAAGCTTTCTTT. This sequence encodes CSVIMDTEAFF.

This clonotype was picked up many times. V is TRBV7-2 and J is TRBJ2-2; D may be TRBD2 (7 bases). This CDR3 comprises 16 residues. V lost 4 bases and J 0 bases, leaving 12 bases between the germline ends. CDR1 SGHTA and CDR2 FQGNSA come from the germline V gene. The CDR3 bases are TGTGCCAGCAGCTCGAGGGGGGGTCCGAACACCGGGGAGCTGTTTTTT. Amino acid sequence: CASSSRGGPNTGELFF.

The chain recombines TRBV7-2 with TRBJ1-3; D remains unclear. The CDR3 has 16 residues. V was trimmed by 4 bases and J by 0 bases, leaving 13 bases between them. Germline lookup yields CDR1 SGHTA and CDR2 FQGNSA. CDR3 coding DNA: TGTGCCAGCAGCTCCTGGGCTCACTCCTCTGGAAACACCATATATTTT. Encoded protein: CASSSWAHSSGNTIYF.

The chain couples TRBV15 to TRBJ1-5, with 10 positions matching TRBD1. Germline V gene lookup returns CDR1 LNHNV and CDR2 YYDKDF (reference sequence). V lost 8 bases and J lost 2; bases outside the gene matches: 0. This CDR3 comprises 13 residues. CDR3 nucleotides: TGTGCCACCGGGACAGGGGGCAATCAGCCCCAGCATTTT. Translated: CATGTGGNQPQHF. The full variable domain, in which reference TRBV15 and TRBJ1-5 provide the parts outside the CDR3, is DAMVIQNPRYQVTQFGKPVTLSCSQTLNHNVMYWYQQKSSQAPKLLFHYYDKDFNNEADTPDNFQSRRPNTSFCFLDIRSPGLGDTAMYLCATGTGGNQPQHFGDGTRLSIL.

There are many counts of this clonotype. The rearrangement joins TRBV10-3 to TRBJ1-1; TRBD1 might be the D (5 bases). This CDR3 has 13 residues. Looked up from germline, CDR1 is ENHRY and CDR2 is SYGVKD. Trimming took 10 bases from V and 0 from J, leaving 12 bases between them. The CDR3 spells CATCDSMNTEAFF. In DNA, the CDR3 is TGTGCCACCTGCGACAGTATGAACACTGAAGCTTTCTTT.

The CDR3 coding sequence is TGTGCCAGCAGCTTCGGCCCCTCAAGAAAAAAACTGTTTTTT. This encodes CASSFGPSRKKLFF. The rearrangement uses TRBV9 and TRBJ1-4, with D unresolved. Trimming took 4 bases from V and 9 from J, leaving 16 bases between them. Germline CDR1 and CDR2: SGDLS and YYNGEE. The CDR3 is made up of 14 amino acids.

The chain has TRBV18 and TRBJ1-1, with D perhaps TRBD1 (5 bases). The CDR3 contains 18 residues. Germline CDR1 reads KGHSH; CDR2 reads LQKENI. Deletions cut 0 bases from V and 0 bases from J, with 17 bases between. CDR3 loop: CASSPPQGQSLVNTEAFF. The CDR3 nucleotides read TGTGCCAGCTCACCACCTCAAGGACAATCTTTGGTGAACACTGAAGCTTTCTTT. The full variable domain, completed using reference TRBV18 and TRBJ1-1, is NAGVMQNPRHLVRRRGQEARLRCSPMKGHSHVYWYRQLPEEGLKFMVYLQKENIIDESGMPKERFSAEFPKEGPSILRIQQVVRGDSAAYFCASSPPQGQSLVNTEAFFGQGTRLTVV.

The V and J genes are TRBV18 and TRBJ2-5, with no clear D. CDR1 is KGHSH and CDR2 is LQKENI in the germline V gene. Between the trimmed V and J ends, which lost 0 bases and 5 bases, there was a span of 16 bases. The CDR3 is 16 amino acids. As DNA, the CDR3 is TGTGCCAGCTCACCACCGCCGAGTGGGCTTGGGGAGACCCAGTACTTC. Its translation: CASSPPPSGLGETQYF. Combining the CDR3 with reference TRBV18 and TRBJ2-5 gives the whole variable domain NAGVMQNPRHLVRRRGQEARLRCSPMKGHSHVYWYRQLPEEGLKFMVYLQKENIIDESGMPKERFSAEFPKEGPSILRIQQVVRGDSAAYFCASSPPPSGLGETQYFGPGTRLLVL.

This clonotype was observed at least ten times. The chain recombines TRBV2 with TRBJ1-2; D might be TRBD1 (6 bases). This CDR3 comprises 13 residues. V lost 7 bases and J lost 8, with 17 bases in between. Germline V lookup: CDR1 SNHLY, CDR2 FYNNEI. The DNA of the CDR3 is TGTGCCAGCAAAGGGGGACATTTGAAGGGCTACACCTTC. Its protein product is CASKGGHLKGYTF.

At least ten counts were recorded for this clonotype. V is TRBV12-3 or TRBV12-4 and J is TRBJ1-6; maybe TRBD1 (6 bases). CDR3 length equals 17 residues. The germline V and J ends were trimmed by 6 bases and 0 bases, with 15 bases remaining between them. Here the CDR3 reads CASRQTTGPSYNSPLHF. Here the CDR3 DNA reads TGTGCCAGCAGGCAGACGACAGGACCCTCCTATAATTCACCCCTCCACTTT.

Regarding this clonotype: Given a much more abundant clone one base away, this may be a read error. The genes are TRBV20-1 and TRBJ1-1; TRBD1 aligns across 7 bases. Germline values: CDR1 DFQATT, CDR2 SNEGSKA (reference sequence). V lost 5 bases, J lost 8 bases, and 8 bases stayed unmatched. This CDR3 has 12 residues. The CDR3 spells CSASAGQLEAFF. The CDR3 bases are TGCAGTGCTTCCGCGGGACAGTTAGAAGCTTTCTTT.

This clonotype was detected only once. The junction shows a germline mismatch at one end, possibly a read error. The chain joins TRBV7-9 to TRBJ2-5; tentative D call: TRBD2 (5 bases). Germline loops: CDR1 SEHNR, CDR2 FQNEAQ (reference sequence). The length of the CDR3 is 10 residues. The CDR3 protein is CASSQTIIRF. The CDR3 DNA reads as TGTGCCAGCAGTCAGACTATTATAAGATTC.